Listed below are T cell receptor beta chains from one sample, sequenced in a study of technical replicates of blood from a handful of donors. Data came from immunoSEQ multiplex PCR; TCRdb stores just in-frame clones and leaves some out. The sample records 15,000 or so clones, around 83% being singletons. Source material: PBMCs. Receptors were obtained from a human donor in good health. Each CDR3 is given with its conserved first and last residue.

J gene: TRBJ2-7; V gene: TRBV7-8; CDR3 protein: CASSLDLGGYEQYF
J gene: TRBJ2-3; V gene: TRBV19; CDR3 protein: CASSIGQDTDTQYF
J gene: TRBJ1-2; V gene: TRBV6-5; CDR3 protein: CASSPTGFYGYTF
J gene: TRBJ2-5; V gene: TRBV11-2; CDR3 protein: CASSEGDGGTQYF
J gene: TRBJ1-1; V gene: TRBV7-9; CDR3 protein: CASSLVNTEAFF
J gene: TRBJ1-3; V gene: TRBV7-8; CDR3 protein: CASSLDISGNTIYF
J gene: TRBJ1-1; V gene: TRBV7-9; CDR3 protein: CASTRDFWNTEAFF
J gene: TRBJ2-3; V gene: TRBV30; CDR3 protein: CAWSPGLAGFTDTQYF
J gene: TRBJ2-1; V gene: TRBV6-1; CDR3 protein: CASSDISGSYNEQFF
J gene: TRBJ1-1; V gene: TRBV5-1; CDR3 protein: CASSLESGGTEAFF
J gene: TRBJ2-1; V gene: TRBV5-4; CDR3 protein: CASTAGLAGVGNEQFF
J gene: TRBJ2-7; V gene: TRBV9; CDR3 protein: CASSVTIGQGNEQYF
J gene: TRBJ2-1; V gene: TRBV7-3; CDR3 protein: CASSLGLAGHNEQFF
J gene: TRBJ1-5; V gene: TRBV28; CDR3 protein: CASSLFSNQPQHF
J gene: TRBJ2-5; V gene: TRBV5-1; CDR3 protein: CASSLDSSGSQETQYF
J gene: TRBJ2-7; V gene: TRBV4-2; CDR3 protein: CASSQGTPYEQYF
J gene: TRBJ1-5; V gene: TRBV18; CDR3 protein: CASSSVGNPVQPQHF
J gene: TRBJ2-5; V gene: TRBV7-6; CDR3 protein: CASSLMGLAGNQETQYF
J gene: TRBJ2-7; V gene: TRBV5-6; CDR3 protein: CASSLGGDTYEQYF
J gene: TRBJ2-6; V gene: TRBV2; CDR3 protein: CASSGVSRSGANVLTF
J gene: TRBJ1-3; V gene: TRBV7-9; CDR3 protein: CASSIDSSGNTIYF
J gene: TRBJ1-2; V gene: TRBV28; CDR3 protein: CASSLSPGQGHFGYTF
J gene: TRBJ2-3; V gene: TRBV14; CDR3 protein: CASSLGLSTQYF
J gene: TRBJ2-2; V gene: TRBV27; CDR3 protein: CASRPNPGLASTGELFF
J gene: TRBJ2-1; V gene: TRBV7-2; CDR3 protein: CASSLSSGRAYEQFF
J gene: TRBJ1-1; V gene: TRBV6-5; CDR3 protein: CASRSSAGPRTEAFF
J gene: TRBJ1-3; V gene: TRBV10-2; CDR3 protein: CASSPGGSIYF
J gene: TRBJ2-7; V gene: TRBV30; CDR3 protein: CAWRLAGGPPEQYF
J gene: TRBJ1-2; V gene: TRBV6-4; CDR3 protein: CARLRDRGYTF
J gene: TRBJ2-3; V gene: TRBV7-3; CDR3 protein: CASSSERAADTQYF
J gene: TRBJ2-5; V gene: TRBV7-9; CDR3 protein: CASTERDQETQYF
J gene: TRBJ2-7; V gene: TRBV7-6; CDR3 protein: CASSYSGQDYEQYF
J gene: TRBJ2-1; V gene: TRBV27; CDR3 protein: CASSLPGVSYNEQFF
J gene: TRBJ2-1; V gene: TRBV7-7; CDR3 protein: CASSPGLAGGPNEQFF
J gene: TRBJ2-2; V gene: TRBV19; CDR3 protein: CASSRTRDGTGELFF
J gene: TRBJ2-1; V gene: TRBV28; CDR3 protein: CASSPGQGDEQFF
J gene: TRBJ2-7; V gene: TRBV7-9; CDR3 protein: CASSRDYGEQYF
J gene: TRBJ1-1; V gene: TRBV9; CDR3 protein: CASSVEGEGVPEAFF
J gene: TRBJ2-1; V gene: TRBV9; CDR3 protein: CASSVGGLAGGEQFF
J gene: TRBJ1-2; V gene: TRBV5-4; CDR3 protein: CASSLARQGANYGYTF